The rows below give T cell receptor beta chains drawn from one sample of a study of PD-1 blockade in classical Hodgkin lymphoma. Generated by immunoSEQ multiplex PCR, the TCRdb table keeps only in-frame clones and is missing some. The sample contains 20,000 to 30,000 clones, approximately 69% of which appear only once. The source material was peripheral blood mononuclear cells (PBMCs), sampled at baseline. Source of these receptors: a human donor with classical Hodgkin lymphoma. Each CDR3 is given with its conserved first and last residue. Fields, in order: D gene, V gene, clone size, J gene, CDR3 DNA, CDR3 protein. D genes are given only for firm matches. Only part of the rows carry a size: once, few, many, or a class if the clone is expanded.

TRBD1,TRBV5-1,few,TRBJ1-2,TGCGCCAGCAGCTTGGGACAGGGCCTTGATGGTGGCTACACCTTC,CASSLGQGLDGGYTF
-,TRBV28,-,TRBJ1-5,TGTGCCAGCAGCCCAGGGGTGGGGGGCAGCAATCAGCCCCAGCATTTT,CASSPGVGGSNQPQHF
-,TRBV6-5,-,TRBJ2-7,TGTGCCAGCAGTTACGACGACTCGGCGCGGGAGCAGTACTTC,CASSYDDSAREQYF
-,TRBV6-6,few,TRBJ2-5,TGTGCCAGCAGTTACCCCCCCGACTTACAAGAGACCCAGTACTTC,CASSYPPDLQETQYF
TRBD1,TRBV2,-,TRBJ2-2,TGTGCCAGCCTCGGGTCGCCGGACAGGAGACTCACCGGGGAGCTGTTTTTT,CASLGSPDRRLTGELFF
TRBD2,TRBV5-1,-,TRBJ2-5,TGCGCCAGCAGCCCTAGCGGGGCACACCAAGAGACCCAGTACTTC,CASSPSGAHQETQYF
TRBD1,TRBV11-2,-,TRBJ2-2,TGTGCCAGCAGCCGGGACAGCGGGGAGCTGTTTTTT,CASSRDSGELFF
TRBD2,TRBV7-2,-,TRBJ2-3,TGTGCCAGCAGCACCCCCAGGACTAGCGGCGACACAGATACGCAGTATTTT,CASSTPRTSGDTDTQYF
-,TRBV7-9,-,TRBJ2-5,TGTGCCAGCAGCGAGAGACGGGGGGAGACCCAGTACTTC,CASSERRGETQYF
-,TRBV11-2,-,TRBJ1-1,TGTGCCAGCAGCTACCGGGGCGGCACCGACACTGAAGCTTTCTTT,CASSYRGGTDTEAFF
-,TRBV6-5,-,TRBJ2-2,TGTGCCAGCAGTTACGGCCCTTCCGGGGAGCTGTTTTTT,CASSYGPSGELFF
TRBD1,TRBV5-1,-,TRBJ2-5,TGCGCCAGCAGCTCACCAAGAGACAGGGGGCTCAGGGTGGGAGAGACCCAGTACTTC,CASSSPRDRGLRVGETQYF
-,TRBV10-3,-,TRBJ2-2,TGTGCCATCAGTGATTGGAGCACCGGGGAGCTGTTTTTT,CAISDWSTGELFF
-,TRBV2,once,TRBJ1-6,TGTGCCAGCAAGGGCCTCTGGCCTTATAATTCACCCCTCCACTTT,CASKGLWPYNSPLHF
TRBD1,TRBV19,-,TRBJ1-3,TGTGCCAGTAGTTCCCAGACAGGGTTCACCGGAAACACCATATATTTT,CASSSQTGFTGNTIYF
TRBD1,TRBV7-9,few,TRBJ2-1,TGTGCCAGCAGCCCTAGGACAGGGAAGGGCTACAATGAGCAGTTCTTC,CASSPRTGKGYNEQFF
-,TRBV10-3,-,TRBJ2-7,TGTGCCATCACCCAAGACGGGTCCTACGAGCAGTACTTC,CAITQDGSYEQYF
TRBD1,TRBV19,-,TRBJ1-5,TGTGCCAGTAGTAGCGGACAGGGGGCCGGCAATCAGCCCCAGCATTTT,CASSSGQGAGNQPQHF
-,TRBV6-1,-,TRBJ2-7,TGTGCCAGCAGCCGGGACTCAACCTACGAGCAGTACTTC,CASSRDSTYEQYF
-,TRBV10-3,-,TRBJ2-1,TGTGCCATCAGTGAAGGGGGGTCCTACAATGAGCAGTTCTTC,CAISEGGSYNEQFF
TRBD1,TRBV5-6,-,TRBJ1-2,TGTGCCAGCAGCGGGACAGGGAACTATGGCTACACCTTC,CASSGTGNYGYTF
-,TRBV27,few,TRBJ2-3,TGTGCCAGCAGTTCGCTTAGCAGCACAGATACGCAGTATTTT,CASSSLSSTDTQYF
-,TRBV5-1,-,TRBJ1-2,TGCGCCAGCAGCTTCCCGGGGCCTGGCTACACCTTC,CASSFPGPGYTF
TRBD1,TRBV9,-,TRBJ1-1,TGTGCCAGCAGCGGCTGGCGGGGACAGAAAGCTTTCTTT,CASSGWRGQKAFF
TRBD1,TRBV4-2,-,TRBJ2-3,TGTGCCAGCAGCTTGACGGGGCAGGGGGCAGATACGCAGTATTTT,CASSLTGQGADTQYF
TRBD2,TRBV9,once,TRBJ2-3,TGTGCCAGTGGACTAGCGGGGGAAGATACGCAGTATTTT,CASGLAGEDTQYF
-,TRBV6-5,-,TRBJ1-2,TGTGCCAGCAGTTACCAGCTGGGTAACTATGGCTACACCTTC,CASSYQLGNYGYTF
-,TRBV7-2,-,TRBJ2-7,TGTGCCAGCAGGGAAACAGGGTTATCCGAGCAGTACTTC,CASRETGLSEQYF
-,TRBV7-9,-,TRBJ1-2,TGTGCCAGCAGTCAAGGGGTAAATGGCTACACCTTC,CASSQGVNGYTF
TRBD1,TRBV2,-,TRBJ2-4,TGTGCCAGCAGTCTGGGGACAGGAGCCAAAAACATTCAGTACTTC,CASSLGTGAKNIQYF
-,TRBV18,-,TRBJ2-6,TGTGCCAGCTCACCAGACGCGAGGGGGGCCAACGTCCTGACTTTC,CASSPDARGANVLTF
-,TRBV27,-,TRBJ1-6,TGTGCCAGCAGCGGACAGAGCTCCTATAATTCACCCCTCCACTTT,CASSGQSSYNSPLHF
TRBD2,TRBV5-4,-,TRBJ2-7,TGTGCCAGCATCGCTAGCGGGGGGGACCCCCTCTCCTACGAGCAGTACTTC,CASIASGGDPLSYEQYF
-,TRBV9,-,TRBJ1-1,TGTGCCAGCAGCGTAGACGGGCAGGGATGGACTGAAGCTTTCTTT,CASSVDGQGWTEAFF
TRBD1,TRBV5-5,-,TRBJ2-7,TGTGCCAGCAGAGGGACAGGAACCTACGAGCAGTACTTC,CASRGTGTYEQYF
-,TRBV6-6,-,TRBJ1-2,TGTGCCAGCAGTTCTTATCCCAACCTACGATCCTATGGCTACACCTTC,CASSSYPNLRSYGYTF
-,TRBV6-1,few,TRBJ2-7,TGTGCCAGCAGTGAATGGGTGGCCTACTACGAGCAGTACTTC,CASSEWVAYYEQYF
-,TRBV30,-,TRBJ2-3,TGTGCCTGGGAATCTACAGATACGCAGTATTTT,CAWESTDTQYF
TRBD1,TRBV7-9,few,TRBJ2-7,TGTGCCAGCAGCTCCGACAGGGGGGACCCCTACGAGCAGTACTTC,CASSSDRGDPYEQYF
TRBD2,TRBV7-9,-,TRBJ2-3,TGTGCCAGCAGACACCCCCGAGCGGGGGATACGCAGTATTTT,CASRHPRAGDTQYF
-,TRBV5-6,-,TRBJ2-7,TGTGCCAGCAGCTTAGGGCAGGCTAACTACGAGCAGTACTTC,CASSLGQANYEQYF
-,TRBV9,-,TRBJ2-3,TGTGCCAGCAGCGTCCGACAGACAGATACGCAGTATTTT,CASSVRQTDTQYF
-,TRBV7-9,-,TRBJ2-2,TGTGCCAGCCTCAAAATGGGGGGACGGGGCACCGGGGAGCTGTTTTTT,CASLKMGGRGTGELFF
-,TRBV4-2,few,TRBJ1-1,TGTGCCAGCAGCCAAGATCATGGCACTGAAGCTTTCTTT,CASSQDHGTEAFF
-,TRBV27,-,TRBJ1-1,TGTGCCAGCAGTTTATCTGTTCAGGGCCCCCAGATTTTTGAAGCTTTCTTT,CASSLSVQGPQIFEAFF
-,TRBV29-1,-,TRBJ1-2,TGCAGCGTTGGAGAGGGTGCAGCAAGTGGCTACACCTTC,CSVGEGAASGYTF
TRBD2,TRBV7-8,once,TRBJ2-3,TGTGCCAGCAGCTTGGGACGGGGGGGCCTCACAGATACGCAGTATTTT,CASSLGRGGLTDTQYF
-,TRBV7-9,few,TRBJ2-7,TGTGCCAGCAGCTTAGCGTACAGTTACGAGCAGTACTTC,CASSLAYSYEQYF
-,TRBV7-3,-,TRBJ2-1,TGTGCCAGCAGCTTAACTACTGACGGGGTTGAGCAGTTCTTC,CASSLTTDGVEQFF
TRBD2,TRBV6-5,-,TRBJ2-5,TGTGCCAGCAGTGACCAGACTAGCGGGGAGACCCAGTACTTC,CASSDQTSGETQYF
TRBD1,TRBV7-9,-,TRBJ1-1,TGTGCCAGCAGGTCGACAGGGGGCACTGAAGCTTTCTTT,CASRSTGGTEAFF
-,TRBV5-6,few,TRBJ1-2,TGTGCCAGCAGCTTGGGCCCAGCTTATGGCTACACCTTC,CASSLGPAYGYTF
-,TRBV30,-,TRBJ1-3,TGTGCCTGGAGTTCAGGGGCTGGAAACACCATATATTTT,CAWSSGAGNTIYF